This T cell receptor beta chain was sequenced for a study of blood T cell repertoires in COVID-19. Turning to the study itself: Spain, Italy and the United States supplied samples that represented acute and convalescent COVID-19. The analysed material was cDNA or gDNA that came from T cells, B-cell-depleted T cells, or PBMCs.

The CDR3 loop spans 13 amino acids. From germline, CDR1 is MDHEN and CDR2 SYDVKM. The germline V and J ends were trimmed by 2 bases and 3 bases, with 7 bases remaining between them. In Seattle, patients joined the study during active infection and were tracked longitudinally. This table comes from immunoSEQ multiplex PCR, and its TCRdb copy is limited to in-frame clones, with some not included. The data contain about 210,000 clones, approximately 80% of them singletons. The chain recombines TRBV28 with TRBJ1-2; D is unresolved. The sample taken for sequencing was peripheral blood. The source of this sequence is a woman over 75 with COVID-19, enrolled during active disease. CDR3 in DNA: TGTGCCAGCAGTTTAGAGTCGGACTATGGCTACACCTTC. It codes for CASSLESDYGYTF.